Sequencing of this TCR beta chain was carried out in a study of a mutant IDH1 vaccine in newly diagnosed glioma. Study-level background: V12 took place at week 35, and V13 at week 47.

This clone has a handful of counts. Its antigen remains unknown. Clones were sequenced by immunoSEQ multiplex PCR, and TCRdb holds only the in-frame ones, with some missing. The repertoire holds tens of thousands of clones, with around three quarters as singletons. Regarding time point: week 47, end of study. The investigators gave 300 ug of mutant IDH1 20-mer peptide in each vaccine dose, together with topical imiquimod. The patients received vaccinations eight times, in weeks 1, 3, 5, 7, 11, 15, 19 and 23. The CDR3 is 11 amino acids. V gave up 8 bases and J gave up 4 bases; unmatched junction bases: 2. Germline V CDR1 and CDR2: GTSNPN, SVGIG (reference sequence).

The material sequenced was PBMCs, taken from a glioma patient whose treatment included an IDH1 peptide vaccine. This TCR was recovered from a man aged 45-65 years with glioma. V gene TRBV30 combines with J gene TRBJ2-3; 8 bases match TRBD2. CDR3 loop: CAREGADTQYF. The CDR3 region has the DNA TGTGCCCGGGAGGGGGCAGATACGCAGTATTTT.